These T cell receptor beta chains were read from a single sample in a study of memory CD4+ T cells and cytomegalovirus serostatus. Assay used: immunoSEQ multiplex PCR; TCRdb lists only in-frame clones, some missing. The top ten clones hold around 1% of a sample with tens of thousands of clones, about 81% of them seen once. Sequences were obtained from memory CD4+ T cells from blood. Receptors were obtained from an adult in good health and CMV-seronegative. Each CDR3 is given with its conserved first and last residue. A D gene is named only where the DNA matches it firmly. Clone size, where shown, is once, few, many, or a class for clones that have expanded.

D gene,V gene,clone size,J gene,CDR3 DNA,CDR3 protein
-,TRBV9,-,TRBJ1-2,TGTGCCAGCAGCGTAGGGACAGAGCGGGGCTACACCTTC,CASSVGTERGYTF
-,TRBV27,few,TRBJ2-1,TGTGCCAGCAGTTTATCAAACCCCCGTGGCCGGGGGGCTGTGGAGCAGTTCTTC,CASSLSNPRGRGAVEQFF
TRBD2,TRBV10-2,few,TRBJ2-1,TGCGCCAGCAGTGAGTCCCGGACTAGCGGTTACAATGAGCAGTTCTTC,CASSESRTSGYNEQFF
-,TRBV5-1,-,TRBJ2-1,TGCGCCAGCAGCTTGGGGTCTGGAGGGGGCCGTTACAATGAGCAGTTCTTC,CASSLGSGGGRYNEQFF
-,TRBV5-1,-,TRBJ2-5,TGCGCCAGCAGCTTGGCGGTGACCTTAGACAATCTAGAGACCCAGTACTTC,CASSLAVTLDNLETQYF
-,TRBV7-2,once,TRBJ2-2,TGTGCCAGCAGCCCCGGACAGCCCCAAAACGGGGAGCTGTTTTTT,CASSPGQPQNGELFF
-,TRBV18,-,TRBJ1-1,TGTGCCAGCTCACCATCCGGCAGGGACACTGAAGCTTTCTTT,CASSPSGRDTEAFF
TRBD1,TRBV4-3,-,TRBJ1-2,TGCGCCAGCAGCCAACGTCCGGGACAGAAATACACCTTC,CASSQRPGQKYTF
-,TRBV7-9,-,TRBJ2-2,TGTGCCAGCAGCTTACTCTTCTCTTCCGGGGAGCTGTTTTTT,CASSLLFSSGELFF
TRBD2,TRBV6-1,-,TRBJ2-7,TGTGCCAGCCGATCTTCTATAGCGGGAGCCTACGAGCAGTACTTC,CASRSSIAGAYEQYF
-,TRBV5-1,-,TRBJ1-1,TGCGCCAGCTCTGGGGCCATGAACACTGAAGCTTTCTTT,CASSGAMNTEAFF
-,TRBV19,-,TRBJ2-5,TGTGCCAGTAGTATAGACAGGGGAACAGAGACCCAGTACTTC,CASSIDRGTETQYF
-,TRBV10-1,-,TRBJ2-7,TGCGCCAGCAGTGAAGGAGCTAGTAAATCGGGTGAGCAGTACTTC,CASSEGASKSGEQYF
TRBD1,TRBV6-1,-,TRBJ2-7,TGTGCCAGCAGTGTCCCCCCCGGGACAGGGGCCGAGCAGTACTTC,CASSVPPGTGAEQYF
TRBD1,TRBV5-1,-,TRBJ2-5,TGCGCCAGCAGCCCCGTAGGGGGCCCTGAGACCCAGTACTTC,CASSPVGGPETQYF
TRBD2,TRBV11-3,once,TRBJ2-3,TGTGCCAGCAGCTTAGATCACGTTAGCGGGAGGCCAGGTTTTTTGGATACGCAGTATTTT,CASSLDHVSGRPGFLDTQYF
-,TRBV14,medium-sized,TRBJ1-2,TGTGCCAGCAGCTCCCTCGGAGGGGCGGGGGGCTACACCTTC,CASSSLGGAGGYTF
-,TRBV27,-,TRBJ2-3,TGTGCCAGCAGTTTCTCATGGTCGGGCACAGATACGCAGTATTTT,CASSFSWSGTDTQYF
-,TRBV6-1,-,TRBJ1-5,TGTGCCAGCAGATATGACGGGGCCAGCAATCAGCCCCAGCATTTT,CASRYDGASNQPQHF
-,TRBV5-4,-,TRBJ2-7,TGTGCCAGCAGCTCGACGACGGAGGGCGAGCAGTACTTC,CASSSTTEGEQYF
TRBD2,TRBV7-3,-,TRBJ2-1,TGTGCCAGCAGCCCCTTAGCGGGTAGTTCCTACAATGAGCAGTTCTTC,CASSPLAGSSYNEQFF
-,TRBV5-1,-,TRBJ1-1,TGCGCCAGCAGCTTGGATAGGACCGTGAAAGCTTTCTTT,CASSLDRTVKAFF
-,TRBV27,-,TRBJ2-1,TGTGCCAGCAGAAGAAGCTTCGGGAATGAGCAGTTCTTC,CASRRSFGNEQFF
-,TRBV27,-,TRBJ1-5,TGTGCCAGCACCCGTTCGGGGGCGGGGGATAGCAATCAGCCCCAGCATTTT,CASTRSGAGDSNQPQHF
-,TRBV12-5,-,TRBJ2-1,TGTGCTAGTGGACCGGGACGTGATGAGCAGTTCTTC,CASGPGRDEQFF
TRBD2,TRBV18,-,TRBJ2-7,TGTGCCAGCTCACCACCCTTAGCGGGAGCTGGTGAGCAGTACTTC,CASSPPLAGAGEQYF
TRBD2,TRBV5-4,-,TRBJ2-1,TGTGCCAGCAGCTTTGCTAGCGGGGGTTTGGGTGAGCAGTTCTTC,CASSFASGGLGEQFF
-,TRBV7-3,-,TRBJ2-2,TGTGCCAGCAGCTTAATGGAAGGCACCGGGGAGCTGTTTTTT,CASSLMEGTGELFF
-,TRBV28,-,TRBJ2-7,TGTGCCAGCAGTTTTAACTTGGCAGCTCTCACCTACGAGCAGTACTTC,CASSFNLAALTYEQYF
TRBD1,TRBV7-9,-,TRBJ2-3,TGTGCCAGCAGCCTGGACAGGATAGACACAGATACGCAGTATTTT,CASSLDRIDTDTQYF
-,TRBV5-4,-,TRBJ2-7,TGTGCCAGCAGCCCCCAGGGCGGAGCCTACGAGCAGTACTTC,CASSPQGGAYEQYF
-,TRBV7-3,-,TRBJ2-1,TGTGCCAGCAGCCCCGGGTCCTACAATGAGCAGTTCTTC,CASSPGSYNEQFF
-,TRBV7-2,-,TRBJ2-7,TGTGCCAGCAGCTCCATCTGGGAGCAGTACTTC,CASSSIWEQYF
TRBD1,TRBV6-5,-,TRBJ1-5,TGTGCCAGCAGTCGACAGGGTTCAAATCAGCCCCAGCATTTT,CASSRQGSNQPQHF
TRBD2,TRBV4-1,-,TRBJ2-1,TGCGCCAGCAGCCACCCCAGCGGGAGATCCGATGAGCAGTTCTTC,CASSHPSGRSDEQFF
TRBD2,TRBV18,-,TRBJ2-2,TGTGCCAGCTCACCCAGCGGACTAGCGGGGACCGGGGAGCTGTTTTTT,CASSPSGLAGTGELFF
-,TRBV19,few,TRBJ1-1,TGTGCCAGTTTCGGGGGAACCCGGGACGGTGAAGCTTTCTTT,CASFGGTRDGEAFF
-,TRBV6-5,-,TRBJ1-1,TGTGCCAGCAGTTACTCCCGGCAGGAGAGGGCTGAAGCTTTCTTT,CASSYSRQERAEAFF
-,TRBV30,-,TRBJ1-5,TGTGCCTGGAGTTTACAGGCCAATCAGCCCCAGCATTTT,CAWSLQANQPQHF
-,TRBV5-1,-,TRBJ2-1,TGCGCCAGCAGCCCACGGGACCCCTCGACCAATGAGCAGTTCTTC,CASSPRDPSTNEQFF
-,TRBV11-2,-,TRBJ1-2,TGTGCCAGCAGCCCCTTGACTTTACCCACAGGCTACACCTTC,CASSPLTLPTGYTF
-,TRBV6-5,-,TRBJ2-1,TGTGCCAGCAGCCGACCGACTAGAGACTACAATGAGCAGTTCTTC,CASSRPTRDYNEQFF
-,TRBV5-1,-,TRBJ2-1,TGCGCCAGCAGCGGAGTAAAACTCACTGGAAATGAGCAGTTCTTC,CASSGVKLTGNEQFF
-,TRBV7-3,-,TRBJ2-2,TGTGCCAGCAGCCTCCACACGTCCGGGGAGCTGTTTTTT,CASSLHTSGELFF
-,TRBV29-1,-,TRBJ1-1,TGCAGCGTTGCAAGGACGGATTCGCAACCTGAAGCTTTCTTT,CSVARTDSQPEAFF
TRBD2,TRBV28,few,TRBJ2-2,TGTGCCAGCAGTTCCGCTAGCGGAGGGACCGGGGAGCTGTTTTTT,CASSSASGGTGELFF
-,TRBV5-1,-,TRBJ2-1,TGCGCCAGCAAGGCCACTAGGGGTTATGGTGAGCAGTTCTTC,CASKATRGYGEQFF
TRBD1,TRBV7-8,-,TRBJ2-7,TGTGCCAGCAGCGGGACAGGGAGGAACGAGCAGTACTTC,CASSGTGRNEQYF